Below are 5 T cell receptor beta chains sequenced from a single sample in a study of T-cell reconstitution after alpha-beta-depleted transplantation in children. A library of TCRbeta sequences, prepared with unique molecular identifiers, was generated. TCRdb reprocessed the PCR reads with MiXCR, giving one entry per CDR3 protein. Seen here are approximately 290,000 distinct CDR3 sequences, 11% observed once, and the top ten hold around 24%. The sequencing here drew on peripheral blood, taken 180 days after TCRalphabeta/CD19-depleted stem cell transplant. These receptors were taken from a male patient between 2 and 9 years old who had a stem cell transplant for chronic granulomatous disease, so the T cells may come from the graft donor.

This clonotype was found many times. For the CDR3, the DNA is TGCAGTGCTAGGGACCGGGACGGCAGCTCCTATAATTCACCCCTCCACTTT. As protein: CSARDRDGSSYNSPLHF. The V and J genes are TRBV20-1 and TRBJ1-6; D is perhaps TRBD1 (5 bases). This CDR3 region has 17 residues. V was cut by 3 bases and J by 0 bases, with 15 bases left in between. In germline, CDR1 is DFQATT, CDR2 SNEGSKA (reference sequence).

This clonotype was seen many times. The chain joins TRBV28 to TRBJ2-1; the match to TRBD2 covers 10 bases. Germline V gives CDR1 MDHEN, CDR2 SYDVKM. The CDR3 loop spans 16 amino acids. The junction had 14 bases not matched to a gene; V was cut back by 8 bases and J by 7 bases. CDR3 protein: CASLPPGTSAKNEQFF. CDR3 nucleotides: TGTGCCAGCCTTCCCCCCGGGACTAGCGCCAAGAATGAGCAGTTCTTC. Using reference TRBV28 and TRBJ2-1 for the parts outside the CDR3, the full variable domain is DVKVTQSSRYLVKRTGEKVFLECVQDMDHENMFWYRQDPGLGLRLIYFSYDVKMKEKGDIPEGYSVSREKKERFSLILESASTNQTSMYLCASLPPGTSAKNEQFFGPGTRLTVL.

This clonotype was counted many times. The chain combines TRBV18 with TRBJ1-6; 7 positions agree with TRBD1. Germline trimming cut 0 bases from V and 7 bases from J; bases unmatched to any gene: 3. Germline V gene lookup returns CDR1 KGHSH and CDR2 LQKENI. The length of the CDR3 is 15 residues. Written as DNA, the CDR3 is TGTGCCAGCTCACCACCAGGGACAGCGAATTCACCCCTCCACTTT. Protein sequence: CASSPPGTANSPLHF.

This clonotype was detected ten times or more. The V gene is TRBV4-2, the J gene TRBJ2-3; 7 bases agree with TRBD2. CDR1 is LGHNA and CDR2 is YNFKEQ in the germline V gene. The CDR3 length is 14 residues. Losses at the gene ends were 4 bases for V and 2 bases for J; bases not matched to a gene: 3. CDR3 sequence reads: CASSLGTNTDTQYF. CDR3 nucleotides: TGTGCCAGCAGCCTGGGGACTAACACAGATACGCAGTATTTT.

This clonotype was counted many times. The rearrangement joins TRBV25-1 to TRBJ2-4, with D unclear. The germline V and J ends were trimmed by 5 bases and 8 bases, with 13 bases remaining between them. Germline CDR1 is MGHDK and CDR2 is SYGVNS. There are 13 residues in the CDR3. The CDR3 loop is CASSTWSEDIQYF. The CDR3 coding sequence is TGTGCCAGCAGTACCTGGAGTGAGGACATTCAGTACTTC.